Following are 28 T cell receptor beta chains from one sample sequenced in a study of identical twins listed by TCRdb under 2016. The method behind the library was 5' RACE. The sample was run on an Illumina HiSeq 2000. The public sequencing data were trimmed at Q25 with fastp and processed into clonotypes with MiXCR by TCRdb, which kept only in-frame beta chains. Rows are combined by CDR3 protein, so each entry shows the most common genes and DNA. In all, the sample holds 310,000 or so distinct CDR3 sequences, and around 8.8% of those were seen once. The ten top clones hold 2% to 2.5% of the sample. In addition, the sample was reused for a study of yellow fever vaccine responses in identical twins.

Material for sequencing was memory (CD45RO+) T cells sorted from blood. The sample's cell subset or site, from its label and the paper: CD45RO+ enriched T cells. Receptors originate from a young woman in good health.

The table lists this clonotype with many counts. This rearrangement joins TRBV11-2 to TRBJ2-7, with 10 bases that match TRBD2. V shed 7 bases and J 4 bases; nucleotides not matched to a gene: 10. Germline V CDR1 and CDR2: SGHAT, FQNNGV. This CDR3 contains 15 residues. CDR3 protein: CASNHPGLARYEQYF. In DNA form, the CDR3 reads TGTGCCAGCAACCACCCGGGACTAGCGAGGTACGAGCAGTACTTC. Full variable domain (missing parts from reference TRBV11-2 and TRBJ2-7): EAGVAQSPRYKIIEKRQSVAFWCNPISGHATLYWYQQILGQGPKLLIQFQNNGVVDDSQLPKDRFSAERLKGVDSTLKIQPAKLEDSAVYLCASNHPGLARYEQYFGPGTRLTVT.

This clonotype has only a few counts. The V call is TRBV24-1, the J call TRBJ2-1; TRBD2 matches at 9 bases. Germline-derived CDR1 and CDR2 are KGHDR and SFDVKD. This CDR3 comprises 15 residues. Unmatched junction bases numbered 9, after V lost 4 bases and J lost 9 bases. In DNA form, the CDR3 reads TGTGCCACCAGTGACCCCGCGGGAGGGGAGGGTGAGCAGTTCTTC. Translation gives CATSDPAGGEGEQFF.

This clonotype appeared a few times. This chain's CDR3 is CASSLVGNGYNEQFF. The CDR3 DNA reads as TGTGCCAGCAGCTTAGTGGGGAACGGCTACAATGAGCAGTTCTTC. The rearrangement uses TRBV11-2 and TRBJ2-1, with D unresolved. The V and J ends lost 1 base and 3 bases respectively, with 10 bases between them. Germline V gene lookup returns CDR1 SGHAT and CDR2 FQNNGV. The CDR3 contains 15 residues.

This clonotype occurred many times. The chain carries TRBV7-2 and TRBJ2-7; D may match TRBD1 or TRBD2 (5 bases each). Trimming left V 2 bases short and J 0 bases short, with 8 bases between. Per germline, CDR1 SGHTA and CDR2 FQGNSA. This CDR3 contains 14 residues. The CDR3 DNA reads as TGTGCCAGCAGCTTAATGGGGACCTCCTACGAGCAGTACTTC. This sequence encodes CASSLMGTSYEQYF.

The CDR3 bases are TGTGCCAGCACCCCGATCGGAAAGAACACTGAAGCTTTCTTT. Translating gives CASTPIGKNTEAFF. The rearrangement uses TRBV6-1 and TRBJ1-1; D remains unclear. V gave up 7 bases and J gave up 1 base, with 13 bases separating them. The V gene's germline CDR1 is MNHNS and CDR2 SASEGT. The CDR3 extends over 14 amino acids.

This chain uses TRBV20-1 with TRBJ1-5; unclear D gene. This CDR3 comprises 15 residues. Trimming left V 6 bases short and J 9 bases short, with 24 bases between. Germline values: CDR1 DFQATT, CDR2 SNEGSKA (reference sequence). The CDR3 spells CSATRFTDGARPQHF. The CDR3 DNA is TGCAGTGCAACCAGATTTACGGACGGTGCTAGGCCCCAGCATTTT.

This clonotype was counted a few times. The genes are TRBV18 and TRBJ2-7, with 7 bases lining up with TRBD1. This CDR3 has 17 amino acids. The V and J ends lost 5 bases and 0 bases, in that order; junction bases with no gene match: 13. Germline V gene data show CDR1 as KGHSH and CDR2 as LQKENI. CDR3 amino acids: CASSGKGADRASYEQYF. Here the CDR3 DNA reads TGTGCCAGCTCAGGTAAGGGGGCGGACAGAGCCTCCTACGAGCAGTACTTC.

The chain links TRBV6-1 to TRBJ2-3; 12 bases align to TRBD1. The CDR3 has 15 amino acids. The V gene end was trimmed by 4 bases and the J gene end by 8 bases; junction bases not matched to a gene: 7. Germline V lookup: CDR1 MNHNS, CDR2 SASEGT. This CDR3 is CASSGGQGAQPTQYF. The DNA of the CDR3 is TGTGCCAGCAGTGGGGGACAGGGGGCCCAACCTACGCAGTATTTT.

The CDR3 DNA is TGTGCCAGCAGTGACTCGGCAGATTTTAATGAGCAGTTCTTC. This sequence encodes CASSDSADFNEQFF. The V and J genes are TRBV6-4 and TRBJ2-1; unclear D gene. CDR1 MRHNA and CDR2 SNTAGT come from the germline V gene. The CDR3 runs to 14 residues. V was pared by 0 bases and J by 7 bases, with 10 bases between.

This clonotype was observed at least ten times. The rearrangement uses TRBV10-1 and TRBJ2-5; 11 positions agree with TRBD2. This CDR3 is 13 amino acids long. V was pared by 7 bases and J by 4 bases, with 2 bases of the junction left unmatched. Germline CDR1 reads WNHNN; CDR2 reads SYGVQD (reference sequence). Here the CDR3 DNA reads TGCGCCAGCAAGACTAGCGGGGCAGAGACCCAGTACTTC. As protein: CASKTSGAETQYF.

This clonotype has a handful of counts. The genes are TRBV15 and TRBJ2-7; D assignment may be TRBD1 or TRBD2 (5 bases each). The V and J ends lost 5 bases and 5 bases respectively, with 13 bases between them. The CDR3 has 13 amino acids. Germline values: CDR1 LNHNV, CDR2 YYDKDF (reference sequence). The CDR3 bases are TGTGCCACCAGCCGCTCGGGGACCCACGAGCAGTACTTC. It yields the protein CATSRSGTHEQYF. The entire variable domain, with the rest obtained from reference TRBV15 and TRBJ2-7, is as follows: DAMVIQNPRYQVTQFGKPVTLSCSQTLNHNVMYWYQQKSSQAPKLLFHYYDKDFNNEADTPDNFQSRRPNTSFCFLDIRSPGLGDTAMYLCATSRSGTHEQYFGPGTRLTVT.

On this clonotype: A much larger clone differs by one base, so this may be a read error. The chain employs TRBV5-1 and TRBJ2-3; D gene unclear. This CDR3 spans 12 amino acids. The germline V gene has CDR1 SGHRS and CDR2 YFSETQ. The V end was cut by 3 bases, the J end by 2 bases, with 4 bases between. The CDR3 DNA sequence: TGCGCCAGCAGCTGGAACACAGATACGCAGTATTTT. Protein: CASSWNTDTQYF.

The V gene is TRBV6-5, the J gene TRBJ1-1; a possible D gene is TRBD1 (6 bases). The germline V gene has CDR1 MNHEY and CDR2 SVGAGI. Deletions cut 2 bases from V and 1 base from J, with 11 bases between. This CDR3 contains 15 residues. The CDR3 DNA reads TGTGCCAGCAGTTACCGGGGGCGAGGGAACACTGAAGCTTTCTTT. Encoded protein: CASSYRGRGNTEAFF.

This clonotype turned up a few times. The chain has TRBV6-1 and TRBJ1-2; 11 positions match TRBD1. CDR1 MNHNS and CDR2 SASEGT come from the germline V gene. J was trimmed by 7 bases and V by 3 bases; bases with no gene match: 7. The CDR3 is made up of 15 amino acids. The CDR3 DNA sequence: TGTGCCAGCAGTGACCGGGACAGGGGGTTAAGTGGCTACACCTTC. It translates to CASSDRDRGLSGYTF.

This clonotype has at least ten counts. V gene TRBV5-1 combines with J gene TRBJ1-1; D not certain. Germline values: CDR1 SGHRS, CDR2 YFSETQ. The CDR3 is made up of 15 amino acids. Trimming removed 0 bases from V and 2 bases from J, with 11 bases in between. The CDR3 sequence is CASSLDGPFNTEAFF. The CDR3 DNA reads TGCGCCAGCAGCTTGGACGGACCCTTTAACACTGAAGCTTTCTTT.

A few counts support this clonotype. This chain links TRBV27 with TRBJ2-5; weak D call: TRBD2 (5 bases). This CDR3 region has 14 residues. V was cut by 5 bases and J by 7 bases, with 17 bases left in between. Germline V gives CDR1 MNHEY, CDR2 SMNVEV (reference sequence). This CDR3 reads CASSDLTVAGTQYF. In DNA, the CDR3 is TGTGCCAGCAGTGACCTGACGGTGGCGGGGACCCAGTACTTC.

This clonotype was detected a few times. The rearrangement joins TRBV18 to TRBJ1-2; D may be TRBD1 (5 bases). This CDR3 is built from 13 residues. Germline CDR1 is KGHSH and CDR2 is LQKENI. Trimming stripped 2 bases from V and 4 bases from J, with 8 bases between. CDR3 sequence: CASSPFDSYGYTF. CDR3 DNA: TGTGCCAGCTCACCATTCGACAGCTATGGCTACACCTTC.

This clonotype appeared many times. The chain links TRBV5-1 to TRBJ2-7; TRBD2 matches 8 bases. Germline CDR1 and CDR2: SGHRS and YFSETQ. There are 13 residues in the CDR3. The junction had 5 bases not matched to a gene; V was cut back by 7 bases and J by 2 bases. CDR3 loop: CASSGGTTYEQYF. As DNA, the CDR3 is TGCGCCAGCTCGGGGGGGACCACCTACGAGCAGTACTTC.

Only a few counts were recorded for this clonotype. The V call is TRBV7-6, the J call TRBJ2-5; a weak D match, TRBD2 (5 bases). This CDR3 has 15 amino acids. The germline V gene encodes CDR1 SGHVS and CDR2 FNYEAQ. Trimming left V 0 bases short and J 5 bases short, with 13 bases between. The CDR3 bases are TGTGCCAGCAGCTTAGCGCGGGTAATTGCGGAGACCCAGTACTTC. Its protein is CASSLARVIAETQYF.

The chain links TRBV28 to TRBJ2-1, with TRBD1 matching over 8 bases. The CDR3 length is 16 residues. V dropped 3 bases and J dropped 1; count of bases not matched to a gene: 5. CDR1 is MDHEN and CDR2 is SYDVKM in the germline V gene. CDR3 loop: CASSFGTGDSYNEQFF. For the CDR3, the DNA is TGTGCCAGCAGTTTTGGGACAGGAGATTCCTACAATGAGCAGTTCTTC.

The sample holds a few counts of this clonotype. This chain uses TRBV19 with TRBJ1-5; D is perhaps TRBD1 (6 bases). CDR3 length: 15 residues. Germline V gene data show CDR1 as LNHDA and CDR2 as SQIVND (reference sequence). V was trimmed by 5 bases and J by 1 base, leaving 12 bases between them. The CDR3 DNA sequence: TGTGCCAGTAGTTCGACAGGCCACAGCAATCAGCCCCAGCATTTT. This translates into CASSSTGHSNQPQHF.

The J gene is TRBJ2-5, the V gene TRBV7-2; 9 positions match TRBD2. There are 15 residues in the CDR3. V was pared by 4 bases and J by 1 base, with 4 bases of the junction left unmatched. The V gene's germline CDR1 is SGHTA and CDR2 FQGNSA. The CDR3 reads CASSSAGGRQETQYF. CDR3 bases: TGTGCCAGCAGCTCGGCGGGAGGGCGCCAAGAGACCCAGTACTTC. The full variable domain, its missing parts supplied by reference TRBV7-2 and TRBJ2-5, is GAGVSQSPSNKVTEKGKDVELRCDPISGHTALYWYRQSLGQGLEFLIYFQGNSAPDKSGLPSDRFSAERTGGSVSTLTIQRTQQEDSAVYLCASSSAGGRQETQYFGPGTRLLVL.

The sample holds a few counts of this clonotype. This rearrangement joins TRBV7-8 to TRBJ2-3, with D possibly being TRBD1 (8 bases). The germline gives CDR1 SGHVS, CDR2 FQNEAQ. CDR3 size: 16 residues. V was cut by 5 bases and J by 4 bases, with 19 bases left in between. CDR3 sequence (DNA): TGTGCCAGCAGCACCCGGACAGGGAGGGTTGCAGATACGCAGTATTTT. Protein product: CASSTRTGRVADTQYF. Using reference TRBV7-8 and TRBJ2-3 for the parts outside the CDR3, the full variable domain is GAGVSQSPRYKVAKRGQDVALRCDPISGHVSLFWYQQALGQGPEFLTYFQNEAQLDKSGLPSDRFFAERPEGSVSTLKIQRTQQEDSAVYLCASSTRTGRVADTQYFGPGTRLTVL.

This chain joins TRBV18 and TRBJ2-3, with D possibly being TRBD2 (6 bases). Germline-derived CDR1 and CDR2 are KGHSH and LQKENI. This CDR3 is built from 13 residues. V lost 1 base and J lost 5, with 7 bases in between. CDR3 nucleotides: TGTGCCAGCTCACCACGGAGGGAAGATACGCAGTATTTT. Protein sequence: CASSPRREDTQYF.

V gene TRBV3-1 combines with J gene TRBJ2-3; D could derive from TRBD1 or TRBD2 (6 bases each). V shed 7 bases and J shed 3 bases, with 11 bases lying between them. CDR3 length: 13 residues. CDR1 and CDR2 (germline): LGHDT, YNNKEL (reference sequence). CDR3 sequence (DNA): TGTGCCAGCAACCAGGGGAGGACAGATACGCAGTATTTT. Amino acids: CASNQGRTDTQYF.

Many counts were recorded for this clonotype. The chain has TRBV20-1 and TRBJ2-7; TRBD1 might be the D (6 bases). CDR3 size: 12 residues. Germline CDR1 is DFQATT and CDR2 is SNEGSKA (reference sequence). The V end lost 6 bases, the J end lost 0 bases, and 9 bases lay between the germline ends. This chain's CDR3 is CSARDNSYEQYF. The CDR3, as DNA: TGCAGTGCACGGGACAACTCCTACGAGCAGTACTTC.

There are a few counts of this clonotype. The V call is TRBV28, the J call TRBJ2-3; a weak D match, TRBD2 (5 bases). Trimming removed 4 bases at V and 6 bases at J, with 8 bases between. Germline lookup yields CDR1 MDHEN and CDR2 SYDVKM. This CDR3 region has 12 residues. CDR3 residues: CASSSIADTQYF. The CDR3 bases are TGTGCCAGCAGTTCGATAGCGGATACGCAGTATTTT.

The sample holds a few counts of this clonotype. The chain combines TRBV12-3 or TRBV12-4 with TRBJ1-4; D is unclear. The germline V and J ends were trimmed by 2 bases and 6 bases, with 10 bases remaining between them. There are 14 residues in the CDR3. The CDR3, as DNA: TGTGCCAGCAGTTTATCGGAGGGTCATGAAAAACTGTTTTTT. This encodes CASSLSEGHEKLFF.